These 8 T cell receptor beta chains came from one sample sequenced in a study of T cell changes during pregnancy in multiple sclerosis (dated by TCRdb to about 2019). Library preparation used the immunoSEQ multiplex PCR assay. TCRdb obtained this table from immuneACCESS and retained in-frame rearrangements with V and J assigned. These tables miss some clones; where compared with another copy, unresolved V genes account for less than half of the shortfall, and the remainder is unexplained. For this sample there are 100,000 or so clones; around 93% appear just once. The ten largest make up 2.2% of the sample. The source was peripheral blood, collected in the third trimester of pregnancy. The receptors come from a female donor with multiple sclerosis, enrolled in a pregnancy study.

The V and J genes are TRBV9 and TRBJ2-2; no definite D call. V lost 0 bases and J 8 bases, leaving 8 bases between the germline ends. CDR1 and CDR2 (germline): SGDLS, YYNGEE. This CDR3 contains 13 residues. The CDR3 loop is CASSVEPRGELFF. CDR3 sequence (DNA): TGTGCCAGCAGCGTAGAGCCGAGAGGGGAGCTGTTTTTT.

This clone showed up just once. This chain connects TRBV28 to TRBJ1-2; TRBD1 matches 8 bases. Germline V gene lookup returns CDR1 MDHEN and CDR2 SYDVKM. V lost 7 bases, J lost 6 bases, and 4 bases stayed unmatched. CDR3 length: 12 amino acids. The CDR3 reads CASTTGGDGYTF. The CDR3 coding sequence is TGTGCCAGCACCACAGGGGGGGATGGCTACACCTTC.

J is TRBJ2-4 and V is TRBV5-8; TRBD2 matches 12 bases. V gave up 6 bases and J gave up 6 bases; unmatched junction bases: 7. Germline V gene sequence: CDR1 SGHTS, CDR2 YDEGEE. The CDR3 runs 15 residues. CDR3 loop: CASTEGLAGLNIQYF. As DNA, the CDR3 is TGTGCCAGCACTGAAGGACTAGCGGGATTAAACATTCAGTACTTC.

The rearrangement links TRBV11-2 to TRBJ2-1; the D gene is possibly TRBD1 (5 bases). Germline lookup yields CDR1 SGHAT and CDR2 FQNNGV. Deletions cut 6 bases from V and 7 bases from J, with 22 bases between. The CDR3 has 16 residues. The CDR3 loop reads CASRPTLAGPRNEQFF. The CDR3 nucleotides read TGTGCCAGCAGACCTACGCTGGCAGGGCCGAGGAATGAGCAGTTCTTC. Supplemented by reference TRBV11-2 and TRBJ2-1, the full variable domain reads EAGVAQSPRYKIIEKRQSVAFWCNPISGHATLYWYQQILGQGPKLLIQFQNNGVVDDSQLPKDRFSAERLKGVDSTLKIQPAKLEDSAVYLCASRPTLAGPRNEQFFGPGTRLTVL.

The chain joins TRBV2 to TRBJ2-4; D is perhaps TRBD2 (6 bases). Trimming left V 7 bases short and J 11 bases short, with 12 bases between. This CDR3 contains 11 residues. Per the germline V gene, CDR1 is SNHLY and CDR2 is FYNNEI. CDR3 residues: CASKASAVQYF. Here the CDR3 DNA reads TGTGCCAGCAAGGCTAGCGCCGTTCAGTACTTC.

This sequence joins TRBV6-1 and TRBJ2-1; TRBD1 matches at 11 bases. This CDR3 has 15 residues. The ends lost 2 bases at V and 9 bases at J; junction bases unmatched: 6. Germline assignment: CDR1 MNHNS and CDR2 SASEGT. The CDR3 spells CASSEFGQGASEQFF. In nucleotides, the CDR3 is TGTGCCAGCAGTGAATTCGGACAGGGGGCTAGTGAGCAGTTCTTC.

The V gene is TRBV10-3, the J gene TRBJ1-1; 8 bases match TRBD1. The germline CDR1 and CDR2 sequences are ENHRY and SYGVKD. This CDR3 spans 15 amino acids. V trimming: 2 bases; J trimming: 4 bases; junction bases outside the gene matches: 6. The chain's CDR3 is CAISEPGQGITEAFF. The CDR3 DNA reads TGTGCCATCAGTGAGCCAGGACAGGGAATCACTGAAGCTTTCTTT.

The genes are TRBV6-1 and TRBJ2-7, with 7 bases fitting TRBD2. The CDR3 covers 13 residues. Germline-derived CDR1 and CDR2 are MNHNS and SASEGT. Trimming cost V 8 bases and J 3 bases; bases outside gene matches: 7. Here the CDR3 reads CASSLERGYEQYF. CDR3 coding DNA: TGTGCCAGCTCTCTTGAGCGGGGCTACGAGCAGTACTTC.